This record concerns one TCR beta chain sequence. What it binds is not known. The time point here: patch test 3, about 24 weeks after DPC sensitization. Specified treatment: therapeutic diphenylcyclopropenone sensitization with weekly scalp DPC. Unseparated into fractions, whole blood served as the source from which total RNA was extracted. CDR3 length equals 14 residues. V shed 5 bases, J shed 2 bases, and the junction held 7 bases outside the gene matches. Germline V gives CDR1 SQVTM, CDR2 ANQGSEA. These data originate in a study of human T cells and chemical hapten exposure. Study background: Sensitization employed 2% DPC on 2 cm by 2 cm of upper inner arm skin. Findings and limits, study-wide: With DPC sensitization, TCRs exceeding 1 in 1000 frequency showed no change.

Unique molecular identifiers were attached to individual cDNA molecules within the library. MiXCR, run by TCRdb on the RACE reads, gives a single entry per CDR3 protein. There are 70,000 to 90,000 distinct CDR3 sequences in the sample; approximately 11% occur only once, and about 3.5% lies in the top ten. The chain has TRBV29-1 and TRBJ1-1, with 8 bases aligning to TRBD1. The sequence was obtained from a woman aged 45-60 years with alopecia areata. Some clones in this sample may be carry-over from other donors' samples. This specimen was whole blood, taken in connection with sensitization to the hapten diphenylcyclopropenone (DPC). CDR3 region: CSVSPTGVNTEAFF. In DNA form, the CDR3 reads TGCAGCGTTTCTCCGACAGGGGTTAACACTGAAGCTTTCTTT.